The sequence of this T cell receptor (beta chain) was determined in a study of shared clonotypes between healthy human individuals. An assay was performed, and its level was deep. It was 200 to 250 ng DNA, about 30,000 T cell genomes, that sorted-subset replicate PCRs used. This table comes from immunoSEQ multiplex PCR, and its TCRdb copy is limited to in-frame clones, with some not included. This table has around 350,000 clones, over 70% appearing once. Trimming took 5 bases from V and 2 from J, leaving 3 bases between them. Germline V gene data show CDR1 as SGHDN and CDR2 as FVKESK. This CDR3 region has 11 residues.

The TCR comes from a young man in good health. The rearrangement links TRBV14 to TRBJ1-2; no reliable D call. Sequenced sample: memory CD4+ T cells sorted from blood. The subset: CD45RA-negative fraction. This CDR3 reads CASSDNYGYTF. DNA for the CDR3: TGTGCCAGCAGCGACAACTATGGCTACACCTTC. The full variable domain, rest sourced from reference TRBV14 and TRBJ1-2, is EAGVTQFPSHSVIEKGQTVTLRCDPISGHDNLYWYRRVMGKEIKFLLHFVKESKQDESGMPNNRFLAERTGGTYSTLKVQPAELEDSGVYFCASSDNYGYTFGSGTRLTVV.